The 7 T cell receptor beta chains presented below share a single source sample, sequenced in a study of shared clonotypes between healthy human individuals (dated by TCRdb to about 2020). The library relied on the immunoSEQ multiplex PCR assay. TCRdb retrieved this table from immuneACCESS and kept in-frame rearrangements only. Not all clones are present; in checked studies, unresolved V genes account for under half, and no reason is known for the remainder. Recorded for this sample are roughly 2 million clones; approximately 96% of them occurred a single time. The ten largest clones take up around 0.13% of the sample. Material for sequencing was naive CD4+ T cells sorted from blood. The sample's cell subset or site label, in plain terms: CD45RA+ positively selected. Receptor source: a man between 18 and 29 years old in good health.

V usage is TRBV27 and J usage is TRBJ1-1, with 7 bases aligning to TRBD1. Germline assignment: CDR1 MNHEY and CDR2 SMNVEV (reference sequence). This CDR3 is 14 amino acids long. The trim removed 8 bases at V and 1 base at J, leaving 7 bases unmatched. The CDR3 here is CASGRQGPNTEAFF. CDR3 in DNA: TGTGCCAGCGGGAGACAGGGACCGAACACTGAAGCTTTCTTT.

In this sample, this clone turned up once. As DNA, the CDR3 is TGCAGCGTTGAATGGGACAGATCTTATACGCAGTATTTT. This sequence encodes CSVEWDRSYTQYF. The rearrangement uses TRBV29-1 and TRBJ2-3, with 7 bases that match TRBD1. The CDR3 is 13 residues long. V lost 2 bases, J lost 7 bases, and 6 bases stayed unmatched. Germline V gene lookup returns CDR1 SQVTM and CDR2 ANQGSEA.

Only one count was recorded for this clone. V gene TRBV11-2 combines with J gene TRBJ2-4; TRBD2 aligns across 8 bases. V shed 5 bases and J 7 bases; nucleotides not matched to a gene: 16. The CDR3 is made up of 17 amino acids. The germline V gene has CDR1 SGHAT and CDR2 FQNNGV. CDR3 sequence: CASSPTLATGGVNIQYF. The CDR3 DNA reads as TGTGCCAGCAGCCCCACCCTTGCGACGGGGGGGGTTAACATTCAGTACTTC.

The DNA of the CDR3 is TGCGCCAGCGTTCCTAGCCTAGGGCAGGTGGTACGTGGTGAGCAGTTCTTC. This gives the protein CASVPSLGQVVRGEQFF. The rearrangement joins TRBV5-1 to TRBJ2-1; D perhaps matches TRBD2 (5 bases). Germline V gene sequence: CDR1 SGHRS, CDR2 YFSETQ. V lost 7 bases and J lost 9, with 29 bases in between. The CDR3 contains 17 residues.

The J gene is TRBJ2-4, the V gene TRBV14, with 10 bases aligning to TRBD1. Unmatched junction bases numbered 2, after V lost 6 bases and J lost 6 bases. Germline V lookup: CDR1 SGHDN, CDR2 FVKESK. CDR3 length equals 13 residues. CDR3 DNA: TGTGCCAGCAGTCGGGACAGGGGAAACATTCAGTACTTC. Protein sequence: CASSRDRGNIQYF.

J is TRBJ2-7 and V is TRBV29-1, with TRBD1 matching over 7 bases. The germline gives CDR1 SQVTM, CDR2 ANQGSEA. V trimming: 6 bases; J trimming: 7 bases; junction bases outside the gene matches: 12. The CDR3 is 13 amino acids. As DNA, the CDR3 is TGCAGCGTGGGACAGTTTCTGAAGGGGGAGCAGTACTTC. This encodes CSVGQFLKGEQYF.

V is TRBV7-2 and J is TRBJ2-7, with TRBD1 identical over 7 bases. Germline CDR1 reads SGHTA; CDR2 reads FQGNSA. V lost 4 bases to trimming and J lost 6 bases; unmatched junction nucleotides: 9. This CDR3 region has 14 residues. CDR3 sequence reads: CASSSRTGRFEQYF. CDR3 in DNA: TGTGCCAGCAGCTCCCGGACAGGACGCTTCGAGCAGTACTTC.